This record concerns one T cell receptor beta chain sequence. Its antigen is currently unknown. This sample stems from a study of monozygotic twins with inflammatory bowel disease. Overall study findings and caveats: Fewer shared clonotypes with others were found in IBD patients than in healthy twins, especially with disease activity. Healthy co-twins, by inverse Simpson, had higher TCRbeta diversity than their siblings with IBD.

Researchers used template switching to add UMIs featuring a 6-nucleotide sample barcode. With the 5' RACE reads reprocessed, TCRdb shows one record per CDR3 protein and no DNA. The sample table includes around 230,000 distinct CDR3 sequences. This CDR3 region has 14 residues. The V gene's germline CDR1 is MNHEY and CDR2 SMNVEV (reference sequence). The sequencing input was blood. The chain joins TRBV27 to TRBJ1-5; TCRdb's D call, TRBD1, is unchecked because there is no DNA. The source is a human donor with ulcerative colitis or Crohn's disease, or a healthy co-twin of an affected twin (not recorded which). This chain's CDR3 is CASSLGGNNQPQHF.